The 31 T cell receptor beta chains reported below all come from one sample, sequenced in a study of blood T cell repertoires in COVID-19. Profiled with immunoSEQ multiplex PCR; TCRdb holds only in-frame clones, not every one. The sample comprises a few hundred thousand clones, over 75% of which are singletons, and more than 1% rests with the top ten. Sequencing was done on a sample of PBMCs or T cells enriched from blood (not recorded which). These receptors all stem from a woman aged 25 to 39 who had recovered from COVID-19.

The V call is TRBV10-2, the J call TRBJ2-7; possible D gene TRBD1, 7 bases. The CDR3 loop spans 13 amino acids. Trimming stripped 8 bases from V and 2 bases from J, with 13 bases between. Germline loops: CDR1 WSHSY, CDR2 SAAADI. CDR3 amino acids: CASRAGQTYEQYF. The DNA of the CDR3 is TGCGCCAGCCGTGCGGGACAGACCTACGAGCAGTACTTC.

The V gene is TRBV30, the J gene TRBJ2-3, with 9 bases fitting TRBD2. V was clipped by 2 bases and J by 2 bases; unmatched bases: 2. The CDR3 consists of 14 residues. Germline lookup yields CDR1 GTSNPN and CDR2 SVGIG (reference sequence). In DNA form, the CDR3 reads TGTGCCTGGAGTCGCGGGGGGGCCACAGATACGCAGTATTTT. It is translated as CAWSRGGATDTQYF.

The chain recombines TRBV10-1 with TRBJ1-1, with D perhaps TRBD1 (6 bases). Germline CDR1 WNHNN, CDR2 SYGVQD (reference sequence). The ends were cut back, 6 bases at V and 2 bases at J, with 10 bases in the middle. The length of the CDR3 is 13 residues. CDR3 protein: CASRTGHNTEAFF. Written as DNA, the CDR3 is TGCGCCAGCAGAACGGGACATAACACTGAAGCTTTCTTT.

In this sample, this clone turned up a few times. The J gene is TRBJ1-6, the V gene TRBV24-1; 8 bases align to TRBD1. The V segment lost 3 bases and the J segment 10 bases; nucleotides outside the gene matches: 7. Per the germline V gene, CDR1 is KGHDR and CDR2 is SFDVKD. The CDR3 totals 15 residues. CDR3: CATSDTDRERSPLHF. CDR3 nucleotide sequence: TGTGCCACCAGTGATACGGACAGGGAAAGGTCACCCCTCCACTTT.

The chain joins TRBV12-3 or TRBV12-4 to TRBJ1-2; D remains unclear. V lost 1 base and J lost 6, with 9 bases in between. The CDR3 has 13 amino acids. CDR3 sequence (DNA): TGTGCCAGCAGTTTAGGTTTTTACAATGGCTACACCTTC. Translated, it gives CASSLGFYNGYTF.

V is TRBV24-1 and J is TRBJ1-4; D may be TRBD1 (5 bases). This CDR3 has 19 residues. V was shortened by 0 bases and J by 2 bases, with 18 bases between the two germline ends. CDR1 is KGHDR and CDR2 is SFDVKD in the germline V gene. The DNA of the CDR3 is TGTGCCACCAGTGATTTGTTCCGGGACTTCCCGACGACTAATGAAAAACTGTTTTTT. This translates into CATSDLFRDFPTTNEKLFF.

This clone was found many times. The chain couples TRBV5-1 to TRBJ2-2, with TRBD2 matching 9 bases. Germline V gene lookup returns CDR1 SGHRS and CDR2 YFSETQ. After removal of 0 bases from V and 4 bases from J, the junction contained 4 bases not matched to a gene. The CDR3 is 16 residues long. The chain's CDR3 is CASSLGVAGATGELFF. CDR3 nucleotides: TGCGCCAGCAGCTTGGGAGTAGCGGGGGCCACCGGGGAGCTGTTTTTT.

The V gene is TRBV9, the J gene TRBJ2-7, with 9 bases identical to TRBD1. With 2 bases clipped from V and 6 bases from J, the junction kept 6 bases outside the gene matches. The length of the CDR3 is 14 residues. Germline V gene lookup returns CDR1 SGDLS and CDR2 YYNGEE. The CDR3 DNA reads as TGTGCCAGCAGCGTGGGACAGGGCGAGGGCGAGCAGTACTTC. Protein sequence: CASSVGQGEGEQYF.

V and J are TRBV2 and TRBJ2-3, with D perhaps TRBD1 (5 bases). The V and J ends lost 4 bases and 0 bases respectively, with 11 bases between them. The germline gives CDR1 SNHLY, CDR2 FYNNEI. The CDR3 is 15 amino acids. The CDR3 DNA reads TGTGCCAGCAGTGGTCTGGGGCCGAGCACAGATACGCAGTATTTT. This encodes CASSGLGPSTDTQYF.

The chain recombines TRBV28 with TRBJ1-1, with a tentative D call TRBD1 (5 bases). V lost 6 bases, J lost 7 bases, and 15 bases lay in between. CDR3 size: 13 residues. CDR1 and CDR2 from the germline V gene are MDHEN and SYDVKM. CDR3 amino acids: CASRQENRGEAFF. The CDR3 DNA follows: TGTGCCAGCAGGCAGGAGAATAGGGGTGAAGCTTTCTTT.

The chain employs TRBV27 and TRBJ1-6, with D hard to call. Germline CDR1 and CDR2: MNHEY and SMNVEV (reference sequence). CDR3 size: 14 residues. Between the trimmed V and J ends, which lost 3 bases and 10 bases, there was a span of 13 bases. The CDR3 here is CASSFPPPGSPLHF. The CDR3 bases are TGTGCCAGCAGTTTCCCTCCCCCGGGGTCACCCCTCCACTTT.

The chain links TRBV11-2 to TRBJ2-7; D may be TRBD1 (5 bases). The germline V gene has CDR1 SGHAT and CDR2 FQNNGV. Trimming cost V 5 bases and J 3 bases, with 14 bases left between them. This CDR3 comprises 14 residues. The CDR3 protein is CASSSLDRRYEQYF. Written as DNA, the CDR3 is TGTGCCAGCAGCAGCCTCGACAGACGCTACGAGCAGTACTTC.

The chain uses TRBV6-5 and TRBJ1-1; D ambiguous. Germline V gene data show CDR1 as MNHEY and CDR2 as SVGAGI. The CDR3 loop spans 14 amino acids. The V gene lost 0 bases and the J gene lost 3 bases, with 8 bases spanning the gap. The CDR3 loop is CASSYSSVDTEAFF. CDR3 sequence (DNA): TGTGCCAGCAGTTACTCTTCGGTGGACACTGAAGCTTTCTTT.

The table lists this clone with a count of one. V and J are TRBV5-4 and TRBJ2-7; TRBD2 agrees at 9 bases. This CDR3 has 14 amino acids. The junction had 5 bases not matched to a gene; V was cut back by 1 base and J by 6 bases. Looked up from germline, CDR1 is SGHNT and CDR2 is YYREEE (reference sequence). In nucleotides, the CDR3 is TGTGCCAGCAGCTTGAGGCTAGCGGGGAGCGAGCAGTACTTC. It is translated as CASSLRLAGSEQYF.

The chain uses TRBV29-1 and TRBJ1-1; D call uncertain. This CDR3 is 12 amino acids long. Trimming took off 3 bases at V and 0 bases at J, with 5 bases between the two ends. CDR1 is SQVTM and CDR2 is ANQGSEA in the germline V gene. CDR3 sequence reads: CSVDRLNTEAFF. The CDR3 nucleotides are TGCAGCGTTGACAGGCTGAACACTGAAGCTTTCTTT.

The chain carries TRBV3-1 (or the pseudogene TRBV3-2) and TRBJ2-3, with TRBD2 identical over 13 bases. CDR3 size: 20 residues. V dropped 1 base and J dropped 2; count of bases not matched to a gene: 12. CDR1 and CDR2 from the germline V gene are LGHDT and YNNKEL (reference sequence). The chain's CDR3 is CASSQVTSGGAPSFTDTQYF. CDR3 coding DNA: TGTGCCAGCAGCCAAGTTACTAGCGGGGGGGCCCCTAGCTTCACAGATACGCAGTATTTT.

This chain uses TRBV3-1 (or the pseudogene TRBV3-2) with TRBJ1-3; D is possibly TRBD1 (5 bases). Trimming left V 4 bases short and J 2 bases short, with 12 bases between. Looked up from germline, CDR1 is LGHDT and CDR2 is YNNKEL (reference sequence). CDR3 length equals 15 residues. Here the CDR3 reads CASSLPQGTGNTIYF. The CDR3 nucleotides read TGTGCCAGCAGCCTTCCCCAGGGTACTGGAAACACCATATATTTT.

The table lists this clone with a few counts. This chain uses TRBV14 with TRBJ1-4; D may be TRBD1 (5 bases). The germline V and J ends were trimmed by 5 bases and 8 bases, with 15 bases remaining between them. Per the germline V gene, CDR1 is SGHDN and CDR2 is FVKESK. This CDR3 is 14 amino acids long. CDR3 protein: CASSNGGFGEKLFF. In DNA, the CDR3 is TGTGCCAGCAGCAACGGGGGTTTCGGGGAAAAACTGTTTTTT.

This chain joins TRBV9 and TRBJ1-2; D possibly corresponds to TRBD1 (6 bases). The V gene's germline CDR1 is SGDLS and CDR2 YYNGEE. Trimming cost V 4 bases and J 5 bases, with 15 bases left between them. CDR3 size: 14 residues. The CDR3: CASSLNDRSYGYTF. As DNA, the CDR3 is TGTGCCAGCAGCCTTAACGACAGGTCTTATGGCTACACCTTC.

The chain has TRBV5-6 and TRBJ1-3, with a tentative D call TRBD1 (6 bases). This CDR3 is built from 14 residues. From germline, CDR1 is SGHDT and CDR2 YYEEEE. V was pared by 7 bases and J by 2 bases, with 13 bases between. For the CDR3, the DNA is TGTGCCAGCGGAGCAGGGGTGCCTGGAAACACCATATATTTT. This gives the protein CASGAGVPGNTIYF.

This chain joins TRBV7-2 and TRBJ1-2; tentative D call: TRBD1 (6 bases). This CDR3 has 15 residues. The germline V gene encodes CDR1 SGHTA and CDR2 FQGNSA. Trimming took off 4 bases at V and 2 bases at J, with 14 bases between the two ends. CDR3 sequence: CASSYGGLGNYGYTF. The CDR3 coding sequence is TGTGCCAGCAGCTACGGGGGGCTGGGGAACTATGGCTACACCTTC.

J is TRBJ2-1 and V is TRBV5-1, with D hard to call. Germline CDR1 reads SGHRS; CDR2 reads YFSETQ. Trimming pared 0 bases from V and 6 bases from J, leaving 7 bases between. The CDR3 runs to 13 residues. As DNA, the CDR3 is TGCGCCAGCAGCTTGGGATCCAGCAATGAGCAGTTCTTC. This sequence encodes CASSLGSSNEQFF.

The chain employs TRBV30 and TRBJ2-5; TRBD2 aligns across 9 bases. V was clipped by 3 bases and J by 4 bases; unmatched bases: 6. The CDR3 covers 14 residues. Germline loops: CDR1 GTSNPN, CDR2 SVGIG (reference sequence). The CDR3 DNA reads as TGTGCCTGGAGGAAGGGGACTAGCAGAGAGACCCAGTACTTC. It yields the protein CAWRKGTSRETQYF.

The chain employs TRBV6-5 and TRBJ1-5; no clear D. V shed 2 bases and J shed 1 base, with 6 bases lying between them. CDR1 and CDR2 (germline): MNHEY, SVGAGI. There are 14 residues in the CDR3. The CDR3, as DNA: TGTGCCAGCAGTTACGGGCAAAGCAATCAGCCCCAGCATTTT. The encoded protein is CASSYGQSNQPQHF.

The chain joins TRBV2 to TRBJ1-4; TRBD1 agrees at 9 bases. The germline V gene encodes CDR1 SNHLY and CDR2 FYNNEI. This CDR3 is built from 13 residues. CDR3 in DNA: TGTGCTATTCACGACAGGGGGAATGAAAAACTGTTTTTT. Translating gives CAIHDRGNEKLFF.

This rearrangement joins TRBV19 to TRBJ2-2; 7 nucleotides match TRBD1. This CDR3 is built from 16 residues. J gave up 3 bases and V 2 bases, and 6 bases lay outside the gene matches. Per the germline V gene, CDR1 is LNHDA and CDR2 is SQIVND (reference sequence). This CDR3 is CASSIIGGLDTGELFF. In DNA, the CDR3 is TGTGCCAGTAGTATAATAGGGGGCCTAGACACCGGGGAGCTGTTTTTT. Full variable domain (missing parts from reference TRBV19 and TRBJ2-2): DGGITQSPKYLFRKEGQNVTLSCEQNLNHDAMYWYRQDPGQGLRLIYYSQIVNDFQKGDIAEGYSVSREKKESFPLTVTSAQKNPTAFYLCASSIIGGLDTGELFFGEGSRLTVL.

The CDR3 region has the DNA TGTGCCAGCAGTGAGGACAGGGGCGGAGATACGCAGTATTTT. This translates into CASSEDRGGDTQYF. The chain uses TRBV2 and TRBJ2-3; 9 bases are shared with TRBD1. V dropped 3 bases and J dropped 5; count of bases not matched to a gene: 3. The CDR3 runs 14 residues. Germline CDR1 reads SNHLY; CDR2 reads FYNNEI.

The rearrangement links TRBV7-8 to TRBJ2-3; 8 nucleotides line up with TRBD2. The germline V gene encodes CDR1 SGHVS and CDR2 FQNEAQ. Germline trimming cut 1 base from V and 6 bases from J; bases unmatched to any gene: 6. The CDR3 totals 15 residues. CDR3 sequence (DNA): TGTGCCAGCAGCTTAGGGTCGGGGGGGCCGGATACGCAGTATTTT. Protein product: CASSLGSGGPDTQYF.

The chain employs TRBV7-2 and TRBJ1-3; D not certain. The CDR3 length is 17 residues. Germline-derived CDR1 and CDR2 are SGHTA and FQGNSA. V dropped 5 bases and J dropped 0 bases, with 17 bases sitting between them. CDR3 region: CASSPRGGINSGNTIYF. As DNA, the CDR3 is TGTGCCAGCAGCCCCCGGGGAGGGATCAACTCTGGAAACACCATATATTTT.

The table lists this clone with a count of one. The chain combines TRBV27 with TRBJ1-2, with 7 nucleotides matching TRBD1. This CDR3 has 15 amino acids. Germline CDR1 is MNHEY and CDR2 is SMNVEV (reference sequence). The junction had 9 bases not matched to a gene; V was cut back by 5 bases and J by 3 bases. The CDR3 coding sequence is TGTGCCAGCAGTCCCCGACAGGGATGGGACTATGGCTACACCTTC. This encodes CASSPRQGWDYGYTF.

The CDR3 nucleotides are TGTGCCAGCAGCCAAGGAGGTCCGCGGAGTACAGATACGCAGTATTTT. Its protein is CASSQGGPRSTDTQYF. The rearrangement uses TRBV3-1 (or the pseudogene TRBV3-2) and TRBJ2-3; D is unclear. Germline V CDR1 and CDR2: LGHDT, YNNKEL (reference sequence). The CDR3 consists of 16 residues. V was clipped by 1 base and J by 3 bases, with 14 bases between them.